Shown below are 30 T cell receptor beta chains from a single sample sequenced in a study of monozygotic twins with inflammatory bowel disease. TCRdb reprocessed the 5' RACE reads, with one entry per CDR3 protein and no DNA. The sample features about 450,000 distinct CDR3 sequences, with 2.4% in its top ten. Sequencing was carried out using blood. Receptors originate from a human donor with ulcerative colitis or Crohn's disease, or a healthy co-twin of an affected twin (not recorded which).

V is TRBV6-1 and J is TRBJ2-2. Germline loops: CDR1 MNHNS, CDR2 SASEGT. CDR3 length equals 17 residues. The CDR3 region is CASATSLGYGNTGELFF.

This chain joins TRBV24-1 and TRBJ1-2. Germline CDR1 and CDR2: KGHDR and SFDVKD. CDR3 size: 13 residues. This CDR3 reads CATREDGYYGYTF.

The V gene is TRBV27, the J gene TRBJ1-2; TCRdb outputs TRBD1, but without DNA this stays unchecked. The length of the CDR3 is 12 residues. CDR1 and CDR2 from the germline V gene are MNHEY and SMNVEV (reference sequence). CDR3 protein: CASSPAGYGYTF.

CDR3 region: CASRGTSPLHF. The chain links TRBV3-1 to TRBJ1-6. The CDR3 is 11 residues long. CDR1 and CDR2 (germline): LGHDT, YNNKEL (reference sequence).

V is TRBV11-2 and J is TRBJ2-1; as DNA is missing, the TRBD2 call by TCRdb cannot be tested. The CDR3 is 15 amino acids. The germline V gene has CDR1 SGHAT and CDR2 FQNNGV. CDR3 region: CASSLWTRSANEQFF.

V is TRBV5-6 and J is TRBJ2-7; as DNA is missing, the TRBD1 call by TCRdb cannot be tested. This CDR3 region has 14 residues. CDR1 and CDR2 from the germline V gene are SGHDT and YYEEEE. Here the CDR3 reads CASSRGTGHYEQYF.

The genes are TRBV20-1 and TRBJ2-7. Germline lookup yields CDR1 DFQATT and CDR2 SNEGSKA (reference sequence). The CDR3 sequence is 14 residues long. The chain's CDR3 is CSARVPGSSYEQYF.

The V call is TRBV7-9, the J call TRBJ1-1. The CDR3 totals 13 residues. Germline-derived CDR1 and CDR2 are SEHNR and FQNEAQ (reference sequence). Here the CDR3 reads CASIAQENTEAFF.

This rearrangement joins TRBV2 to TRBJ2-1; TCRdb's D call, TRBD1, is unchecked because there is no DNA. This CDR3 contains 15 residues. Germline CDR1 and CDR2: SNHLY and FYNNEI. The CDR3 protein is CASSPDLRSYNEQFF.

This sequence joins TRBV4-2 and TRBJ2-7; without DNA, the TCRdb call of TRBD1 cannot be checked. CDR1 is LGHNA and CDR2 is YNFKEQ in the germline V gene. CDR3 length: 15 amino acids. The CDR3 spells CASSQTGRSSYEQYF.

The chain couples TRBV7-2 to TRBJ1-1; TCRdb names TRBD1, which stays unverified in the absence of DNA. The CDR3 extends over 16 amino acids. Per germline, CDR1 SGHTA and CDR2 FQGNSA. CDR3: CTSSQLLKTGNTEAFF.

This sequence joins TRBV20-1 and TRBJ1-6. This CDR3 is 14 amino acids long. Germline V gene data show CDR1 as DFQATT and CDR2 as SNEGSKA (reference sequence). CDR3 sequence reads: CSAREGGADSPLHF.

The chain employs TRBV6-1 and TRBJ1-1. Germline V CDR1 and CDR2: MNHNS, SASEGT. This CDR3 spans 14 amino acids. CDR3 region: CASRSGTGNTEAFF.

The chain recombines TRBV29-1 with TRBJ1-5; there is no DNA to check the TCRdb D call of TRBD1. From germline, CDR1 is SQVTM and CDR2 ANQGSEA. The CDR3 extends over 13 amino acids. The CDR3 loop reads CSVKTAGNQPQHF.

This rearrangement joins TRBV5-1 to TRBJ2-1; the D call of TRBD1 rests on TCRdb alone, since no DNA is present to check it. Looked up from germline, CDR1 is SGHRS and CDR2 is YFSETQ. This CDR3 comprises 13 residues. The chain's CDR3 is CASSTGQAYEQFF. Looking up the rest from reference TRBV5-1 and TRBJ2-1 gives the full variable domain: KAGVTQTPRYLIKTRGQQVTLSCSPISGHRSVSWYQQTPGQGLQFLFEYFSETQRNKGNFPGRFSGRQFSNSRSEMNVSTLELGDSALYLCASSTGQAYEQFFGPGTRLTVL.

The chain has TRBV27 and TRBJ2-5; the TRBD1 assignment by TCRdb is unverifiable without DNA. In germline, CDR1 is MNHEY, CDR2 SMNVEV (reference sequence). CDR3 size: 16 residues. CDR3 sequence: CASSSPPRTGIETQYF.

The V call is TRBV20-1, the J call TRBJ2-7; TCRdb selects TRBD1, and the lack of DNA leaves this call unchecked. This CDR3 has 15 residues. CDR1 and CDR2 from the germline V gene are DFQATT and SNEGSKA (reference sequence). The CDR3 is CSAKGWGTVSYEQYF.

The V gene is TRBV4-2, the J gene TRBJ2-7; there is no DNA to check the TCRdb D call of TRBD1. The germline V gene encodes CDR1 LGHNA and CDR2 YNFKEQ. The CDR3 contains 14 residues. The CDR3 sequence is CDSSQGQGNYEQYF.

The gene calls are TRBV20-1 and TRBJ2-7; TCRdb calls TRBD1, which cannot be checked without DNA. The CDR3 consists of 14 residues. The germline V gene encodes CDR1 DFQATT and CDR2 SNEGSKA (reference sequence). This chain's CDR3 is CSARPRGISYEQYF.

The CDR3: CSARPLTSGINEQYF. The chain combines TRBV20-1 with TRBJ2-7; the D call of TRBD2 rests on TCRdb alone, since no DNA is present to check it. The CDR3 extends over 15 amino acids. Germline CDR1 reads DFQATT; CDR2 reads SNEGSKA (reference sequence).

The chain recombines TRBV27 with TRBJ2-1; TCRdb gives TRBD2 as the D gene, but with no DNA this cannot be confirmed. The CDR3 runs to 15 residues. CDR1 and CDR2 (germline): MNHEY, SMNVEV (reference sequence). The CDR3 is CASSPTSGTYRGQFF.

V and J are TRBV7-2 and TRBJ2-1. Germline CDR1 SGHTA, CDR2 FQGNSA. This CDR3 has 15 amino acids. CDR3 loop: CASSLVFGTYNEQFF.

Here the CDR3 reads CASSPRIPTGNYGYTF. V gene TRBV5-6 combines with J gene TRBJ1-2; TCRdb proposes TRBD1, but this gene call is untestable without DNA. The CDR3 sequence is 16 residues long. CDR1 and CDR2 from the germline V gene are SGHDT and YYEEEE.

The J gene is TRBJ2-6, the V gene TRBV6-4; checking the TCRdb D call of TRBD2 is not possible without DNA. CDR3 length: 17 residues. The germline V gene has CDR1 MRHNA and CDR2 SNTAGT. The CDR3 protein is CASSDRAVGSGANVLTF.

The V and J genes are TRBV28 and TRBJ2-7; TCRdb proposes TRBD1, but this gene call is untestable without DNA. CDR1 MDHEN and CDR2 SYDVKM come from the germline V gene. This CDR3 has 15 amino acids. CDR3 amino acids: CASSSSGTGTYEQYF.

The V and J genes are TRBV28 and TRBJ1-1. The CDR3 length is 14 residues. Per germline, CDR1 MDHEN and CDR2 SYDVKM. The CDR3 loop reads CASSPSGLNTEAFF.

The chain is built from TRBV2 and TRBJ2-5; TCRdb names TRBD2, which stays unverified in the absence of DNA. CDR3 size: 13 residues. Germline CDR1 is SNHLY and CDR2 is FYNNEI. CDR3 sequence reads: CASNSWAEETQYF.

The chain couples TRBV5-6 to TRBJ1-1. From germline, CDR1 is SGHDT and CDR2 YYEEEE. CDR3 length: 12 amino acids. This chain's CDR3 is CASNQYNTEAFF.

The chain has TRBV5-1 and TRBJ1-2; TCRdb indicates TRBD1, and absent DNA this call remains unverified. Germline CDR1 reads SGHRS; CDR2 reads YFSETQ. The CDR3 sequence is 15 residues long. The CDR3 reads CASSINREASYGYTF.

This chain joins TRBV20-1 and TRBJ2-6; the D call of TRBD2 rests on TCRdb alone, since no DNA is present to check it. CDR1 and CDR2 from the germline V gene are DFQATT and SNEGSKA (reference sequence). The CDR3 covers 17 residues. CDR3 protein: CSARDFGSGSGANVLTF.